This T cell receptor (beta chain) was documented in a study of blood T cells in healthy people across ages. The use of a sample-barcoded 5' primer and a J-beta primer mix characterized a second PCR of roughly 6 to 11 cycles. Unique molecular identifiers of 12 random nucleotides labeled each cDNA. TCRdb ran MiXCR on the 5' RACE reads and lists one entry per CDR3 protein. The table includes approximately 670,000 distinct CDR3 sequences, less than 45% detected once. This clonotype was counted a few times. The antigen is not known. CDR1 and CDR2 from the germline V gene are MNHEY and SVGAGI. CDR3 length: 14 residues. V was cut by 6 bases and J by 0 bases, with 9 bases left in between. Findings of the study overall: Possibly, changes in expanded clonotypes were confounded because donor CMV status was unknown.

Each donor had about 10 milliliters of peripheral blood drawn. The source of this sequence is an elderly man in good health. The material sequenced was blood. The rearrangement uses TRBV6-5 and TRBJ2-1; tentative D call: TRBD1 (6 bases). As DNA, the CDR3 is TGTGCCAGCAGGAAGGACAGCTCCTACAATGAGCAGTTCTTC. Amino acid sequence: CASRKDSSYNEQFF.